This TCR beta chain is from a study of blood T cells in healthy people across ages. This clonotype was picked up many times. Its cognate antigen is unknown. Using a J-beta primer mix together with a sample-barcoded 5' primer, a second PCR was run for about 6 to 11 cycles. TCRdb analysed the 5' RACE reads with MiXCR anew, one entry per CDR3 protein. The sample holds 800,000 to 950,000 distinct CDR3 sequences; roughly 28% are singletons and the top ten take around 9.6%. This CDR3 spans 15 amino acids. V was shortened by 6 bases and J by 2 bases, with 11 bases between the two germline ends. General observations from the study: It was the long-lived donors that had more naive CD4+ cells and higher diversity than aged donors.

Drawn from each donor were ten milliliters of peripheral blood. In addition, the sample was reused for a study of T cells of mothers and their children.

The chain has TRBV12-3 or TRBV12-4 and TRBJ2-6; perhaps TRBD2 as D (6 bases). The sample consisted of blood. The sequence was collected from a woman aged 40 to 50 in good health. The CDR3 coding sequence is TGTGCCAGCAGGCCTCGGGGGACTGGGGCCAACGTCCTGACTTTC. Translating gives CASRPRGTGANVLTF.